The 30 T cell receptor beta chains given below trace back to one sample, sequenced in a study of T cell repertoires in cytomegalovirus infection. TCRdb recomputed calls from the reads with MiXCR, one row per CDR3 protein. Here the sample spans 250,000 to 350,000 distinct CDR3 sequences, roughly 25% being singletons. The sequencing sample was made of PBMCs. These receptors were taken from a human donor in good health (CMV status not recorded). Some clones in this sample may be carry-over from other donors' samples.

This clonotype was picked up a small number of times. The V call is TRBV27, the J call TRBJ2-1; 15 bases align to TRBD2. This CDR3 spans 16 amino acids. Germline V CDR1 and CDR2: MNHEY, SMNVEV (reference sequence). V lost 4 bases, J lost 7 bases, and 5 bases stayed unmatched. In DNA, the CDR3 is TGTGCCAGCAGTTCGGGACTAGCGGGGGGCCTAAATGAGCAGTTCTTC. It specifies CASSSGLAGGLNEQFF.

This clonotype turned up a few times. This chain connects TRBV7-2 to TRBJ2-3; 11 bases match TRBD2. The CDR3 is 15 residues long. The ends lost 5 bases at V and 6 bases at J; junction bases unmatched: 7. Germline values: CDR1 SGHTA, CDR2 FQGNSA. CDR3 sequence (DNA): TGTGCCAGCAGCCCACTAGCGGGAGCCCAGGATACGCAGTATTTT. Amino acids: CASSPLAGAQDTQYF.

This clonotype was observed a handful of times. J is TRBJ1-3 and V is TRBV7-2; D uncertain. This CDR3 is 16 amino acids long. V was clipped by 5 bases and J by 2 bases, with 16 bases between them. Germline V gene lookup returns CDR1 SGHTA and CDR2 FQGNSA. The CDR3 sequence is CASSTPPGSPGNTIYF. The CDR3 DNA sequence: TGTGCCAGCAGCACCCCTCCGGGGAGTCCTGGAAACACCATATATTTT.

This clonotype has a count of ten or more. As DNA, the CDR3 is TGTGCCAGCAGCTTAATGGAGGGCAGCAATCAGCCCCAGCATTTT. It is translated as CASSLMEGSNQPQHF. J is TRBJ1-5 and V is TRBV7-2; D ambiguous. This CDR3 has 15 residues. Trimming shortened V by 2 bases and J by 1 base, and 9 bases separated the two germline ends. Per germline, CDR1 SGHTA and CDR2 FQGNSA.

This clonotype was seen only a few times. CDR3 residues: CASSLGGGRVNEQYF. DNA of the CDR3: TGTGCCAGCAGCTTGGGGGGGGGGAGGGTCAACGAGCAGTACTTC. The J gene is TRBJ2-7, the V gene TRBV5-4; 7 positions agree with TRBD2. The CDR3 spans 15 residues. Germline V CDR1 and CDR2: SGHNT, YYREEE (reference sequence). Losses at the gene ends were 0 bases for V and 5 bases for J; bases not matched to a gene: 8. Looking up the rest from reference TRBV5-4 and TRBJ2-7 gives the full variable domain: ETGVTQSPTHLIKTRGQQVTLRCSSQSGHNTVSWYQQALGQGPQFIFQYYREEENGRGNFPPRFSGLQFPNYSSELNVNALELDDSALYLCASSLGGGRVNEQYFGPGTRLTVT.

CDR3 region: CASSAGQSGNSPLHF. The CDR3 DNA sequence: TGTGCCAGCAGCGCTGGACAGTCCGGGAATTCACCCCTCCACTTT. The V gene is TRBV5-4, the J gene TRBJ1-6; perhaps TRBD1 as D (6 bases). Germline V gene sequence: CDR1 SGHNT, CDR2 YYREEE (reference sequence). V lost 4 bases to trimming and J lost 7 bases, with 15 bases between them. CDR3 length equals 15 residues.

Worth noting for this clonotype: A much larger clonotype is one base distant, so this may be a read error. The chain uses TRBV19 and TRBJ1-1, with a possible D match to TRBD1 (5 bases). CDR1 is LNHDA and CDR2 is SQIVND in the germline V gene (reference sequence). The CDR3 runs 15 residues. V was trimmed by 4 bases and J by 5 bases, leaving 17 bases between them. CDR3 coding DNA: TGTGCCAGTAGTACCGCTAGAAGGGGTATGACTGAAGCTTTCTTT. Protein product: CASSTARRGMTEAFF.

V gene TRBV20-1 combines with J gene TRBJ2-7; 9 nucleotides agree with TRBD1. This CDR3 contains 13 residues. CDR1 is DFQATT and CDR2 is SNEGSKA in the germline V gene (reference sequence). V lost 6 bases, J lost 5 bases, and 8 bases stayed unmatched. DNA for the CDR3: TGCAGTGCCCTTCGACAGGGGGTGAACGAGCAGTACTTC. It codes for CSALRQGVNEQYF.

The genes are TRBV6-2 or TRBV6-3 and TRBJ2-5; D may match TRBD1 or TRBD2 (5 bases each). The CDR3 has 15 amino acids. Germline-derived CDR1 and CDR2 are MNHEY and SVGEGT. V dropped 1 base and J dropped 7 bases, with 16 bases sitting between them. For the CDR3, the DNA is TGTGCCAGCAGTTACTTGGGACCCCGGCAGGGGACCCAGTACTTC. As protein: CASSYLGPRQGTQYF.

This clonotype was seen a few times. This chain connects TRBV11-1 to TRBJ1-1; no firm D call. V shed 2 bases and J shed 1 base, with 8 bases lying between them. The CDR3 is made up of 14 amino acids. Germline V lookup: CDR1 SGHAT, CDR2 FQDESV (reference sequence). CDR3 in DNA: TGTGCCAGCAGCTTAATGACGGCGAACACTGAAGCTTTCTTT. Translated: CASSLMTANTEAFF.

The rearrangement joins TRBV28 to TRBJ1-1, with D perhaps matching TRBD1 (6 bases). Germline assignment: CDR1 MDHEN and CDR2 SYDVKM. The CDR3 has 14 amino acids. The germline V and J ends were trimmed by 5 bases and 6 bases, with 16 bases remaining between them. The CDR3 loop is CASSPHGGGAEAFF. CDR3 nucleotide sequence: TGTGCCAGCAGTCCACATGGGGGCGGGGCTGAAGCTTTCTTT.

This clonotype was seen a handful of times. The CDR3 here is CSVNRKNTEAFF. The CDR3 nucleotides are TGCAGCGTTAATCGGAAGAACACTGAAGCTTTCTTT. V gene TRBV29-1 combines with J gene TRBJ1-1; D unclear. The length of the CDR3 is 12 residues. Germline assignment: CDR1 SQVTM and CDR2 ANQGSEA. V lost 5 bases and J lost 1, with 8 bases in between.

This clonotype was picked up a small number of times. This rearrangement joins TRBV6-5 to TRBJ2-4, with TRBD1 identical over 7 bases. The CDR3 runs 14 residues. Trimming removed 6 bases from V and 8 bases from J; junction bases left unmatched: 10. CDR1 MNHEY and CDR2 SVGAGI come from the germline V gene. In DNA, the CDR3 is TGTGCCAGCAGGCGAACAGGGGTCGGAGACATTCAGTACTTC. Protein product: CASRRTGVGDIQYF.

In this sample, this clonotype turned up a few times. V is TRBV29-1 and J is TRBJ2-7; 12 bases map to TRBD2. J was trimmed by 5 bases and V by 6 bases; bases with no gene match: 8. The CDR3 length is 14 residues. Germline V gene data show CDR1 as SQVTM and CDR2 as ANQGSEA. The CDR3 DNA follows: TGCAGCGTCTCGGGACTAGCGGGCCTCGACGAGCAGTACTTC. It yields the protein CSVSGLAGLDEQYF.

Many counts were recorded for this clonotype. The CDR3 region has the DNA TGTGCCAGCAGCTCGGGACAGGGTGATTATAGCACAGATACGCAGTATTTT. Translating it yields CASSSGQGDYSTDTQYF. The rearrangement uses TRBV7-9 and TRBJ2-3; 9 bases align to TRBD1. CDR3 length equals 17 residues. The V gene end was trimmed by 4 bases and the J gene end by 0 bases; junction bases not matched to a gene: 8. Per the germline V gene, CDR1 is SEHNR and CDR2 is FQNEAQ (reference sequence).

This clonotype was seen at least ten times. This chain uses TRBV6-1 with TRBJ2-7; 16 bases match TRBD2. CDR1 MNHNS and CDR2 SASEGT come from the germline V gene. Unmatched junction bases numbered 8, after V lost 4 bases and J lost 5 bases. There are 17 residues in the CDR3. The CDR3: CASSGRGLAGGLHEQYF. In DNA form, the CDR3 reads TGTGCCAGCAGTGGTAGGGGACTAGCGGGAGGGCTCCACGAGCAGTACTTC.

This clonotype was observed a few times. The CDR3 spells CASSFWGQADTEAFF. In nucleotides, the CDR3 is TGTGCCAGCAGTTTTTGGGGACAGGCCGACACTGAAGCTTTCTTT. J is TRBJ1-1 and V is TRBV27, with 8 bases lining up with TRBD1. Germline loops: CDR1 MNHEY, CDR2 SMNVEV (reference sequence). This CDR3 has 15 residues. Germline trimming cut 3 bases from V and 3 bases from J; bases unmatched to any gene: 6.

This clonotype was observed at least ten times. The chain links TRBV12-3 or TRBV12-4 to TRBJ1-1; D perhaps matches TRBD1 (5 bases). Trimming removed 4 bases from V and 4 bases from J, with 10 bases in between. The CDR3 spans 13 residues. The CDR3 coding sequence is TGTGCCAGCAGTTCCCAGGGTTTCACTGAAGCTTTCTTT. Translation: CASSSQGFTEAFF.

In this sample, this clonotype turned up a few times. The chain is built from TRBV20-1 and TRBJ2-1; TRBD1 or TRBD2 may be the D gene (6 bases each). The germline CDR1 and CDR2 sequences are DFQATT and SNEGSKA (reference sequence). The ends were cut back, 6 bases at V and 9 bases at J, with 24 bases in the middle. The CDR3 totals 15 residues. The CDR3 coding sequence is TGCAGTGCCCCCTCGAGGAGGGGGTGGGGCCCTGAGCAGTTCTTC. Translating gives CSAPSRRGWGPEQFF.

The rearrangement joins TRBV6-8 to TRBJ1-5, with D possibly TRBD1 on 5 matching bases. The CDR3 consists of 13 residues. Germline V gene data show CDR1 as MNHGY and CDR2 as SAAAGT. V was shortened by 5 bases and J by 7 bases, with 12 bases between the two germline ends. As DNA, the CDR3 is TGTGCCAGCAGTGGGGGGGTGAGACAGCCCCAGCATTTT. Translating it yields CASSGGVRQPQHF.

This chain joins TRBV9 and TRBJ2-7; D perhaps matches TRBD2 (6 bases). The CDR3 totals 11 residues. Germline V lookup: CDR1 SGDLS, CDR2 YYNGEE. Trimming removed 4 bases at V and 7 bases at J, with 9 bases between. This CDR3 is CASSPGGEQYF. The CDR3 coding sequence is TGTGCCAGCAGCCCTGGGGGGGAGCAGTACTTC.

Here the CDR3 reads CSVEVQNTGELFF. The CDR3 DNA reads as TGCAGCGTTGAAGTCCAGAACACCGGGGAGCTGTTTTTT. The chain employs TRBV29-1 and TRBJ2-2; D is ambiguous. The CDR3 has 13 amino acids. V dropped 1 base and J dropped 1 base, with 4 bases sitting between them. Germline V lookup: CDR1 SQVTM, CDR2 ANQGSEA.

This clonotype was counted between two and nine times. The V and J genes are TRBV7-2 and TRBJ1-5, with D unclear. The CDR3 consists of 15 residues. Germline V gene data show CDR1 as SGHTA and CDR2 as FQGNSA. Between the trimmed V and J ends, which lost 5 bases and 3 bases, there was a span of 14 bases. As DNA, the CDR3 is TGTGCCAGCAGCATGGATAGAGGCCCCAATCAGCCCCAGCATTTT. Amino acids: CASSMDRGPNQPQHF. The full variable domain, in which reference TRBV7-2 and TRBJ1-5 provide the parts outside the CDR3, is GAGVSQSPSNKVTEKGKDVELRCDPISGHTALYWYRQSLGQGLEFLIYFQGNSAPDKSGLPSDRFSAERTGGSVSTLTIQRTQQEDSAVYLCASSMDRGPNQPQHFGDGTRLSIL.

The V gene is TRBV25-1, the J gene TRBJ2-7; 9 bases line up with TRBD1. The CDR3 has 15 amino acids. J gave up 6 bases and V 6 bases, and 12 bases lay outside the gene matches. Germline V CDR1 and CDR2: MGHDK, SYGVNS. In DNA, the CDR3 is TGTGCCAGCAGAAGTCTCCGGGACAGGGAAGGCGAGCAGTACTTC. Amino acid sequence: CASRSLRDREGEQYF.

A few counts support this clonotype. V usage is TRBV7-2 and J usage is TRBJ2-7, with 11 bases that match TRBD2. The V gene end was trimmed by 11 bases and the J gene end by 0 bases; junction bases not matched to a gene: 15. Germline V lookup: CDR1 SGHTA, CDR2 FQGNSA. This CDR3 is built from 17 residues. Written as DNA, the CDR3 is TGTGCCGGGGCCCCCGGGACTAGCGGTCCCAGCTCCTACGAGCAGTACTTC. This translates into CAGAPGTSGPSSYEQYF.

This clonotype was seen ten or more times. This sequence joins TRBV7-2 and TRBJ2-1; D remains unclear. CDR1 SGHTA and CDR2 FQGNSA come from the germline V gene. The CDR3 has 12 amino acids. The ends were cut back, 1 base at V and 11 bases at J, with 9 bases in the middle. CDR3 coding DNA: TGTGCCAGCAGCTTAGTGGGTTGGCAGCAGTTCTTC. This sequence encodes CASSLVGWQQFF.

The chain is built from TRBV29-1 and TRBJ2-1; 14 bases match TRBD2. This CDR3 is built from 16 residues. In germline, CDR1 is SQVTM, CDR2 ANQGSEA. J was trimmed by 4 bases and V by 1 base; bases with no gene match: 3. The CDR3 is CSVEGTSGGQYNEQFF. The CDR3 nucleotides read TGCAGCGTTGAAGGGACTAGCGGGGGGCAATACAATGAGCAGTTCTTC.

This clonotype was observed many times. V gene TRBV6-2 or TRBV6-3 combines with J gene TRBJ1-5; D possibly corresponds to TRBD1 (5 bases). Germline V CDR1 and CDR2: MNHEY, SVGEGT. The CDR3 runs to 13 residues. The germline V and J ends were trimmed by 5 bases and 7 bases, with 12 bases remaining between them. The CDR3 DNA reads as TGTGCCAGCAGTACAGATTGGGGCCAGCCCCAGCATTTT. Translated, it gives CASSTDWGQPQHF.

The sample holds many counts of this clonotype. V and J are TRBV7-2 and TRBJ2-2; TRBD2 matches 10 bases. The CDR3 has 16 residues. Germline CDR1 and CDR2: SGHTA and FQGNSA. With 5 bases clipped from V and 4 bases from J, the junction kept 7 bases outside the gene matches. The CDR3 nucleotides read TGTGCCAGCAGCGGGGCAGCGGGAGGGCCCACCGGGGAGCTGTTTTTT. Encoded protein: CASSGAAGGPTGELFF.

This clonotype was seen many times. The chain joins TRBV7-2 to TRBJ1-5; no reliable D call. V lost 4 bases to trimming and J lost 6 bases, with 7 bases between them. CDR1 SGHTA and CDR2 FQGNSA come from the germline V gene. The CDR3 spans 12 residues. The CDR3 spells CASSSMGQPQHF. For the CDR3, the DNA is TGTGCCAGCAGCTCTATGGGTCAGCCCCAGCATTTT.